The text below deals with one T cell receptor beta chain. Its antigen is undetermined. This specimen comes from a study of PD-1 blockade in classical Hodgkin lymphoma. Only in-frame clones appear in the TCRdb table, and some are missing; sequencing was by immunoSEQ multiplex PCR. The profile shows 75,000 to 100,000 clones, around 80% of them singletons. This CDR3 is 13 amino acids long. With 3 bases removed from V and 3 bases from J, the gap between germline ends came to 9 bases. From germline, CDR1 is MNHEY and CDR2 SMNVEV (reference sequence). Following autologous stem cell transplantation, relapse occurred in every patient, and exposure to brentuximab vedotin varied. Points from the study as a whole: Baseline diversity in complete responders resembled that of newly diagnosed patients. At C4D1, TCR diversity had climbed significantly for CD4+ cells, though not for CD8+ cells. Baseline TCR diversity was reportedly lower in newly diagnosed patients than healthy donors.

The receptor was derived from a human donor with classical Hodgkin lymphoma. This material consisted of peripheral blood mononuclear cells (PBMCs), taken at baseline. The chain links TRBV27 to TRBJ2-7; no clear D. CDR3 DNA sequence: TGTGCCAGCAGTTTGCAGTTATACTACGAGCAGTACTTC. Translation gives CASSLQLYYEQYF.